What follows describes a single T cell receptor (beta chain). Its antigen remains undetermined. No quality values exist for individual bases; no much larger clone is one base distant. In Seattle, one collaborating source enrolled patients while the infection was active and tracked those patients longitudinally over the course of disease. Whole blood was collected in K2EDTA tubes by collaborating institutions according to the institutions' own protocols. For TCRbeta analysis, collaborator samples were shipped as frozen whole blood, as isolated PBMCs, or as DNA extracted from either sample type. The sample originates from a study of blood T cell repertoires in COVID-19 (dated by TCRdb to 2020 to 2022). With respect to the entire study: Samples covering the acute and convalescent phases of COVID-19 were provided by collaborators in the United States, Italy and Spain. The material from the prospective study consisted of cDNA or gDNA derived from T cells, B-cell-depleted T cells, or PBMCs. Deeply sampled blood TCRbeta repertoires from subjects exposed to, actively infected with, or recovered from COVID-19 were included in the dataset. The repertoires were made available in a free public database intended to serve as a resource for research on the immune response to SARS-CoV-2. Sample metadata almost always included a de-identified subject ID, COVID-19 status, age in years and sex. The samples were drawn from the first 160 participants of the ongoing ImmuneRACE study and from over 950 subjects provided by 6 global collaborators. Where available, HLA class I and class II types were taken from metadata supplied by the sample provider and were not determined by assay-based typing. Overall results and qualifications from the work: The quantity of clinical and demographic metadata differed by source and by participant and was supplied without curation.

CDR1 and CDR2 are drawn from the germline V gene: MNHEY, SVGAGI. Trimming leaves V shorter by 7 bases and J shorter by 5 bases, with the junction holding 11 bases beyond the gene matches. The cysteine opens and the phenylalanine closes a CDR3 of 14 amino acids. Kept here is only the CDR3 DNA, which spans 42 bases and is read in frame from base 1. TCRbeta CDR3 regions were amplified from genomic DNA by means of the immunoSEQ Assay, a bias-controlled multiplex PCR. As for the authors' bioinformatics: Nucleated cell counts per sample were estimated from amplification of reference gene primers within the assay. To quantify the absolute abundance of each unique TCRbeta CDR3 rearrangement, sequence reads were collapsed and filtered. For each sample, productive Simpson clonality was calculated as the square root of Simpson's diversity index across productive rearrangements. The immuneACCESS repertoire file appears here via TCRdb, limited to in-frame rearrangements. These files lack a portion of the clones; in checked studies, under half of the deficit traces to unresolved V genes, and the cause of the others is not known. Clone size and the V and J calls come from that table; the DNA yielded D and trimming. The sample table holds approximately 260,000 clones, of which 90% were seen once. The ten largest clonotypes hold 2.1% of the sample.

The receptor's source is a woman aged 55-75 years with COVID-19, enrolled during active disease. Sequencing was carried out using peripheral blood. In this chain, TRBV6-5 is recombined with TRBJ2-7; 7 bases in the middle match TRBD1. The CDR3 sequence is CASTEGGTSHEQYF. Read as DNA, the sequence is TGTGCCAGCACCGAAGGGGGCACCTCTCACGAGCAGTACTTC.